The 24 T cell receptor beta chains listed next were all sequenced from one sample in a study of vaccination and CD4 T cells after COVID-19. Cultured CD4+ T-cell DNA underwent Oncomine TCR Beta short-read sequencing. TCRdb fed the PCR reads into MiXCR, producing one record per CDR3 protein. The sample has 6,000 or so distinct CDR3 sequences, around 50% seen once. Treatment reported: 10-day PBMC culture with coronavirus spike peptide pools or control peptides (ViraFEST assay). These receptors have no known antigen. The sequenced sample was CD4+ T cells from blood, cultured in vitro. Receptors originate from a human donor who had recovered from COVID-19.

The V call is TRBV20-1, the J call TRBJ2-7; unclear D gene. Deletions cut 5 bases from V and 3 bases from J, with 14 bases between. The CDR3 has 13 residues. Germline assignment: CDR1 DFQATT and CDR2 SNEGSKA (reference sequence). The CDR3 region is CSALGHRDYEQYF. The CDR3 region has the DNA TGCAGTGCTCTAGGGCATAGGGACTACGAGCAGTACTTC.

This clonotype was detected only a few times. J is TRBJ2-4 and V is TRBV24-1, with 9 bases lining up with TRBD2. The CDR3 extends over 19 amino acids. CDR1 KGHDR and CDR2 SFDVKD come from the germline V gene. Trimming removed 5 bases from V and 6 bases from J; junction bases left unmatched: 19. CDR3 bases: TGTGCCACCAGTGGGAGCCCCGTACTAGCGGGCTCTAAAGGAAACATTCAGTACTTC. It translates to CATSGSPVLAGSKGNIQYF.

This rearrangement joins TRBV4-3 to TRBJ2-3, with 9 bases lining up with TRBD2. The germline CDR1 and CDR2 sequences are LGHNA and YSLEER. The V gene end was trimmed by 6 bases and the J gene end by 2 bases; junction bases not matched to a gene: 9. This CDR3 region has 16 residues. CDR3 protein: CASSKWAGGPTDTQYF. The DNA for the CDR3 is TGCGCCAGCAGTAAATGGGCGGGAGGGCCCACAGATACGCAGTATTTT.

This clonotype has only a few counts. The CDR3, as DNA: TGTGCCAGCAGTTTACTCGGCTCACCCCTCCACTTT. Translating gives CASSLLGSPLHF. The V and J genes are TRBV28 and TRBJ1-6; D uncertain. Trimming removed 2 bases at V and 10 bases at J, with 6 bases between. There are 12 residues in the CDR3. Germline CDR1 MDHEN, CDR2 SYDVKM.

This clonotype has just a few counts. The chain combines TRBV4-2 with TRBJ1-2; 7 nucleotides agree with TRBD1. Germline CDR1 reads LGHNA; CDR2 reads YNFKEQ. Unmatched junction bases numbered 6, after V lost 0 bases and J lost 5 bases. This CDR3 has 15 residues. The CDR3 sequence: CASSQESGGSYGYTF. The CDR3, as DNA: TGTGCCAGCAGCCAAGAGTCAGGGGGGAGTTATGGCTACACCTTC.

This clonotype was seen a handful of times. V and J are TRBV20-1 and TRBJ2-3; 9 positions match TRBD2. V was pared by 5 bases and J by 5 bases, with 8 bases of the junction left unmatched. The CDR3 consists of 14 residues. The germline V gene has CDR1 DFQATT and CDR2 SNEGSKA (reference sequence). The CDR3 bases are TGCAGTGCTCCAAGCGGGAGGAGGATAGATACGCAGTATTTT. This codes for CSAPSGRRIDTQYF.

The V and J genes are TRBV28 and TRBJ2-3; no definite D call. This CDR3 is built from 11 residues. Germline V CDR1 and CDR2: MDHEN, SYDVKM. The germline V and J ends were trimmed by 10 bases and 3 bases, with 8 bases remaining between them. The DNA for the CDR3 is TGTGCCACAGAGCAGACAGATACGCAGTATTTT. Residues: CATEQTDTQYF.

The chain links TRBV6-1 to TRBJ1-2; TRBD1 matches 7 bases. The CDR3 has 13 residues. Per the germline V gene, CDR1 is MNHNS and CDR2 is SASEGT. V shed 6 bases, J shed 8 bases, and the junction held 9 bases outside the gene matches. The DNA of the CDR3 is TGTGCCAGCAGCGAACAGGGGACAAGGGGCTACACCTTC. Its protein is CASSEQGTRGYTF.

V usage is TRBV15 and J usage is TRBJ1-3; D might be TRBD1 (6 bases). Trimming took 2 bases from V and 2 from J, leaving 13 bases between them. CDR1 is LNHNV, CDR2 YYDKDF, per germline (reference sequence). This CDR3 is 16 amino acids long. The CDR3 sequence: CATSRNRAFPGNTIYF. The CDR3 coding sequence is TGTGCCACCAGCAGAAACAGGGCCTTCCCTGGAAACACCATATATTTT.

This clonotype was counted a few times. An end of the junction differs from the germline gene, which may be a read error. This chain links TRBV18 with TRBJ1-5; TRBD1 might be the D (5 bases). This CDR3 comprises 13 residues. Germline CDR1 reads KGHSH; CDR2 reads LQKENI. CDR3 sequence: CASSLNRNHPQHF. CDR3 sequence (DNA): TGTGCCAGCTCACTGAACAGGAATCATCCCCAGCATTTT.

The J gene is TRBJ1-5, the V gene TRBV6-5; D is perhaps TRBD1 (6 bases). The V and J ends lost 4 bases and 3 bases respectively, with 10 bases between them. The CDR3 length is 14 residues. CDR1 and CDR2 from the germline V gene are MNHEY and SVGAGI. The CDR3 is CASSLTGANQPQHF. The CDR3 DNA reads as TGTGCCAGCAGTTTGACAGGCGCCAATCAGCCCCAGCATTTT.

This chain joins TRBV6-1 and TRBJ2-3; the D gene is possibly TRBD1 (6 bases). CDR3 length equals 12 residues. The germline V and J ends were trimmed by 10 bases and 9 bases, with 17 bases remaining between them. The germline V gene has CDR1 MNHNS and CDR2 SASEGT. The CDR3 sequence is CATSQSRGTQYF. The CDR3 region has the DNA TGTGCCACCTCCCAAAGCAGGGGAACGCAGTATTTT.

The chain links TRBV12-3 or TRBV12-4 to TRBJ1-1; D might be TRBD1 (5 bases). Trimming pared 5 bases from V and 1 base from J, leaving 8 bases between. The length of the CDR3 is 13 residues. CDR3 in amino acids: CASSAGRNTEAFF. In DNA form, the CDR3 reads TGTGCCAGCAGTGCAGGGCGGAACACTGAAGCTTTCTTT.

V and J are TRBV19 and TRBJ2-7; no reliable D call. The V and J ends lost 3 bases and 6 bases respectively, with 18 bases between them. This CDR3 contains 15 residues. The germline V gene encodes CDR1 LNHDA and CDR2 SQIVND (reference sequence). CDR3 protein: CASSILRVGLREQYF. DNA for the CDR3: TGTGCCAGTAGTATCTTAAGAGTAGGTCTACGCGAGCAGTACTTC.

The chain has TRBV7-2 and TRBJ2-1; TRBD2 is a possible D gene (5 bases). Germline CDR1 and CDR2: SGHTA and FQGNSA. The CDR3 runs 15 residues. V was clipped by 2 bases and J by 2 bases, with 10 bases between them. CDR3 bases: TGTGCCAGCAGCTTACTAGCTGGTACCTACAATGAGCAGTTCTTC. The encoded protein is CASSLLAGTYNEQFF.

V and J are TRBV20-1 and TRBJ1-4, with no clear D. This CDR3 contains 13 residues. Germline V gene lookup returns CDR1 DFQATT and CDR2 SNEGSKA (reference sequence). V gave up 3 bases and J gave up 0 bases, with 5 bases separating them. CDR3 sequence (DNA): TGCAGTGCTAGGCGCGCAACTAATGAAAAACTGTTTTTT. Encoded protein: CSARRATNEKLFF.

In this sample, this clonotype turned up a few times. The CDR3 reads CASVGTSGSHQETQYF. The CDR3 DNA follows: TGTGCCAGCGTAGGAACTAGCGGGAGCCACCAAGAGACCCAGTACTTC. The rearrangement joins TRBV6-1 to TRBJ2-5, with 11 bases aligning to TRBD2. CDR1 is MNHNS, CDR2 SASEGT, per germline. The V and J ends lost 8 bases and 0 bases, in that order; junction bases with no gene match: 8. The length of the CDR3 is 16 residues.

This clonotype was observed a single time. The chain has TRBV11-3 and TRBJ2-5; D tentatively fits TRBD1 or TRBD2 (5 bases each). The ends were cut back, 5 bases at V and 5 bases at J, with 18 bases in the middle. CDR3 length equals 15 residues. Germline V gene data show CDR1 as SGHNT and CDR2 as YENEEA. CDR3 sequence (DNA): TGTGCCAGCAGCCCAGGGCCAGCGCGCGGGGAGACCCAGTACTTC. It specifies CASSPGPARGETQYF.

J is TRBJ2-5 and V is TRBV19; 8 bases are a match to TRBD1. V lost 4 bases, J lost 4 bases, and 8 bases stayed unmatched. Germline CDR1 is LNHDA and CDR2 is SQIVND (reference sequence). The CDR3 loop spans 15 amino acids. The CDR3 DNA reads as TGTGCCAGTAGTACCCCGGGACAGGCTCGAGAGACCCAGTACTTC. Encoded protein: CASSTPGQARETQYF.

The V call is TRBV6-1, the J call TRBJ2-7, with 8 bases aligning to TRBD2. The V and J ends lost 5 bases and 8 bases, in that order; junction bases with no gene match: 11. The germline V gene has CDR1 MNHNS and CDR2 SASEGT. This CDR3 is built from 14 residues. Here the CDR3 DNA reads TGTGCCAGCAGTACGGGAGGGCGTTGGGAAAAGCAGTACTTC. Translated: CASSTGGRWEKQYF.

This chain links TRBV19 with TRBJ2-3; 10 bases align to TRBD2. This CDR3 is 15 amino acids long. V was clipped by 5 bases and J by 5 bases; unmatched bases: 7. Germline V gene data show CDR1 as LNHDA and CDR2 as SQIVND (reference sequence). The DNA for the CDR3 is TGTGCCAGTAGTCCGCCAGCGGGAGGGAGAGATACGCAGTATTTT. It translates to CASSPPAGGRDTQYF.

The rearrangement joins TRBV6-1 to TRBJ2-7, with 10 bases that match TRBD1. V lost 6 bases to trimming and J lost 2 bases; unmatched junction nucleotides: 4. The CDR3 consists of 14 residues. Per the germline V gene, CDR1 is MNHNS and CDR2 is SASEGT. CDR3 in DNA: TGTGCCAGCAGGCCGACAGGGGGCGCCTACGAGCAGTACTTC. It encodes CASRPTGGAYEQYF.

By share, this clonotype counts as medium-sized. The chain couples TRBV7-9 to TRBJ2-3; no definite D call. The length of the CDR3 is 14 residues. Trimming left V 2 bases short and J 2 bases short, with 8 bases between. Germline lookup yields CDR1 SEHNR and CDR2 FQNEAQ (reference sequence). The CDR3 loop reads CASSLNGFTDTQYF. The CDR3 DNA reads TGTGCCAGCAGCTTAAACGGATTCACAGATACGCAGTATTTT. Combining the CDR3 with reference TRBV7-9 and TRBJ2-3 gives the whole variable domain DTGVSQNPRHKITKRGQNVTFRCDPISEHNRLYWYRQTLGQGPEFLTYFQNEAQLEKSRLLSDRFSAERPKGSFSTLEIQRTEQGDSAMYLCASSLNGFTDTQYFGPGTRLTVL.

This clonotype has more than one count but fewer than ten. This chain links TRBV7-9 with TRBJ2-3, with TRBD2 matching over 13 bases. Germline V lookup: CDR1 SEHNR, CDR2 FQNEAQ (reference sequence). The CDR3 totals 15 residues. Trimming cost V 3 bases and J 7 bases; bases outside gene matches: 4. The CDR3 protein is CASSFGLAGVYTQYF. Written as DNA, the CDR3 is TGTGCCAGCAGCTTCGGACTAGCGGGAGTATATACGCAGTATTTT.